The 9 T cell receptor beta chains reported below all come from one sample, sequenced in a study of blood T cell repertoires in COVID-19. Clones were sequenced by immunoSEQ multiplex PCR, and TCRdb holds only the in-frame ones, with some missing. This table holds some 270,000 clones, approximately 83% found once. Sequenced input: PBMCs or T cells enriched from blood (not recorded which). The receptors come from a woman aged 25 to 39 who had recovered from COVID-19.

The CDR3 coding sequence is TGTGCCAGCAGTACGGGTAACATTCACGGAAACACCATATATTTT. Its protein product is CASSTGNIHGNTIYF. The gene calls are TRBV28 and TRBJ1-3; no reliable D call. In germline, CDR1 is MDHEN, CDR2 SYDVKM. V dropped 5 bases and J dropped 4 bases, with 15 bases sitting between them. The CDR3 is 15 amino acids.

This chain uses TRBV28 with TRBJ1-5; D uncertain. The CDR3 consists of 12 residues. Germline V gene lookup returns CDR1 MDHEN and CDR2 SYDVKM. V was cut by 7 bases and J by 4 bases, with 8 bases left in between. This CDR3 is CASTLGNQPQHF. The CDR3 DNA is TGTGCCAGCACCCTAGGTAATCAGCCCCAGCATTTT.

Here the CDR3 DNA reads TGTGCCACCCAGGCGGGACGGCACTTATTTAACTATGGCTACACCTTC. This sequence encodes CATQAGRHLFNYGYTF. This chain uses TRBV28 with TRBJ1-2; D might be TRBD1 (5 bases). The V end lost 10 bases, the J end lost 1 base, and 22 bases lay between the germline ends. Germline V gene sequence: CDR1 MDHEN, CDR2 SYDVKM. The CDR3 is 16 residues long.

This sequence joins TRBV29-1 and TRBJ2-7, with 7 bases aligning to TRBD2. V dropped 2 bases and J dropped 0; count of bases not matched to a gene: 4. Germline lookup yields CDR1 SQVTM and CDR2 ANQGSEA. This CDR3 comprises 14 residues. CDR3 loop: CSVERLADSYEQYF. In DNA form, the CDR3 reads TGCAGCGTTGAAAGGCTAGCGGACTCCTACGAGCAGTACTTC.

V usage is TRBV3-1 (or the pseudogene TRBV3-2) and J usage is TRBJ2-1, with 8 bases that match TRBD1. V lost 1 base to trimming and J lost 3 bases; unmatched junction nucleotides: 2. The CDR3 totals 15 residues. Germline V gene sequence: CDR1 LGHDT, CDR2 YNNKEL (reference sequence). For the CDR3, the DNA is TGTGCCAGCAGCCAAGGGGACAGGTACTACAATGAGCAGTTCTTC. It yields the protein CASSQGDRYYNEQFF.

The chain is built from TRBV7-6 and TRBJ2-7, with a possible D match to TRBD1 (5 bases). The CDR3 sequence is 16 residues long. V lost 5 bases, J lost 2 bases, and 19 bases lay in between. Germline CDR1 is SGHVS and CDR2 is FNYEAQ. Here the CDR3 reads CASSRTDTGLTYEQYF. In DNA form, the CDR3 reads TGTGCCAGCAGCCGCACGGACACGGGCTTAACCTACGAGCAGTACTTC.

About this clone itself: Sequence at one end of the junction differs from germline and may be a read error. The chain combines TRBV25-1 with TRBJ1-1; weak D call: TRBD1 (5 bases). CDR1 is MGHDK and CDR2 is SYGVNS in the germline V gene. The CDR3 contains 12 residues. CDR3 region: CASSGHRLQPLF. CDR3 DNA: TGTGCCAGCAGTGGCCACAGGTTACAACCGCTCTTT. The full variable domain, completed using reference TRBV25-1 and TRBJ1-1, is EADIYQTPRYLVIGTGKKITLECSQTMGHDKMYWYQQDPGMELHLIHYSYGVNSTEKGDLSSESTVSRIRTEHFPLTLESARPSHTSQYLCASSGHRLQPLFGQGTRLTVV.

The CDR3 sequence is CASSSAGGRETQYF. The CDR3, as DNA: TGCGCCAGCAGCTCAGCGGGGGGCCGAGAGACCCAGTACTTC. The V call is TRBV5-1, the J call TRBJ2-5, with 9 positions matching TRBD2. V gave up 3 bases and J gave up 4 bases; unmatched junction bases: 4. Germline V CDR1 and CDR2: SGHRS, YFSETQ. The CDR3 loop spans 14 amino acids.

The chain joins TRBV6-6 to TRBJ1-1, with D possibly matching TRBD1 (5 bases). Trimming took off 5 bases at V and 0 bases at J, with 13 bases between the two ends. The length of the CDR3 is 15 residues. Germline-derived CDR1 and CDR2 are MNHNY and SVGAGI (reference sequence). CDR3 nucleotides: TGTGCCAGCAGTGCCCGTCCAGGGATGAACACTGAAGCTTTCTTT. Translated: CASSARPGMNTEAFF.